This T cell receptor (beta chain) comes out of a study of T cell responses to AZD1222 COVID-19 vaccine. Study results and limitations: The peak T cell response came first, and repertoires were sampled only after it. Reportedly, nearly half the spike-specific TCRs target unmutated variant regions. Clonal diversity was possibly underestimated, and the donors were mostly white British, with more females. Only five to seven AZD1222 recipients tested seropositive at baseline.

Clones were read by immunoSEQ multiplex PCR, and TCRdb kept only the in-frame ones, dropping some. The repertoire holds about 94,000 clones, with roughly 90% as singletons. This clone occurred once. Its antigen is not known. The CDR3 has 15 residues. Germline-derived CDR1 and CDR2 are KGHSH and LQKENI. V trimming: 5 bases; J trimming: 1 base; junction bases outside the gene matches: 2. Material: peripheral blood, obtained 28 days after the second AZD1222 dose. This chain uses TRBV18 with TRBJ1-4; 9 bases agree with TRBD1. This sequence originates from an adult who received the AZD1222 COVID-19 vaccine. CDR3 protein: CASSSGQGTNEKLFF. CDR3 in DNA: TGTGCCAGCTCATCGGGACAGGGAACTAATGAAAAACTGTTTTTT. Drawing the rest from reference TRBV18 and TRBJ1-4, the complete variable domain is NAGVMQNPRHLVRRRGQEARLRCSPMKGHSHVYWYRQLPEEGLKFMVYLQKENIIDESGMPKERFSAEFPKEGPSILRIQQVVRGDSAAYFCASSSGQGTNEKLFFGSGTQLSVL.